One sample yielded the 9 T cell receptor beta chains listed below, sequenced in a study of T cells in Graves' hyperthyroidism and ophthalmopathy. TCR beta CDR3 sequences were amplified from RNA transcripts. The HTBI primer set drove a first-round RT-PCR of the TCR CDR3. TCRdb reprocessed the multiplex PCR reads via MiXCR and lists one record per CDR3 protein. Of 300,000 or so distinct CDR3 sequences detected, about 20% appear once; the ten largest clones hold under 55%. Sequencing was done on a sample of blood. The receptors come from a woman aged 50 to 60 with Graves' hyperthyroidism.

This clonotype came up a few times. The genes are TRBV12-5 and TRBJ1-2; TRBD1 agrees at 9 bases. V dropped 2 bases and J dropped 6; count of bases not matched to a gene: 10. CDR1 and CDR2 from the germline V gene are LGHNT and FRNRAP. The CDR3 runs to 16 residues. The CDR3 is CASGLSGQGSVHGYTF. The CDR3 region has the DNA TGTGCTAGTGGTTTGTCGGGACAGGGATCAGTTCATGGCTACACCTTC.

At least ten counts were recorded for this clonotype. The chain is built from TRBV6-1 and TRBJ2-3; possibly TRBD2 for D (6 bases). The length of the CDR3 is 13 residues. The germline V gene has CDR1 MNHNS and CDR2 SASEGT. With 8 bases removed from V and 2 bases from J, the gap between germline ends came to 11 bases. The CDR3: CASRRENTDTQYF. In DNA, the CDR3 is TGTGCCAGCCGGAGGGAAAACACAGATACGCAGTATTTT.

In its sample, this clonotype was seen many times. The chain carries TRBV18 and TRBJ1-2; D possibly corresponds to TRBD1 (6 bases). This CDR3 spans 15 amino acids. Germline values: CDR1 KGHSH, CDR2 LQKENI. V was shortened by 2 bases and J by 3 bases, with 13 bases between the two germline ends. CDR3 sequence reads: CASSPSAGADYGYTF. CDR3 in DNA: TGTGCCAGCTCACCATCGGCAGGGGCGGACTATGGCTACACCTTC.

This sequence joins TRBV5-6 and TRBJ2-7, with TRBD1 as a possible D gene (6 bases). CDR1 is SGHDT and CDR2 is YYEEEE in the germline V gene. This CDR3 comprises 14 residues. Trimming pared 2 bases from V and 5 bases from J, leaving 14 bases between. DNA of the CDR3: TGTGCCAGCAGCTTTGGGGCAGGGGCCAACGAGCAGTACTTC. Its translation is CASSFGAGANEQYF.

This clonotype was seen a handful of times. The chain carries TRBV12-3 or TRBV12-4 and TRBJ1-6, with 9 bases that match TRBD1. J gave up 6 bases and V 6 bases, and 6 bases lay outside the gene matches. This CDR3 is built from 15 residues. The CDR3 loop is CASRQVGQGNSPLHF. The DNA of the CDR3 is TGTGCCAGCAGACAGGTGGGACAGGGTAATTCACCCCTCCACTTT.

The chain uses TRBV12-5 and TRBJ1-1; 7 nucleotides line up with TRBD1. CDR3 size: 16 residues. Germline values: CDR1 LGHNT, CDR2 FRNRAP. The V segment lost 6 bases and the J segment 1 base; nucleotides outside the gene matches: 11. DNA of the CDR3: TGTGCTAGTGGATTTAACCGGGACAGTAAGAACACTGAAGCTTTCTTT. It yields the protein CASGFNRDSKNTEAFF. Drawing the rest from reference TRBV12-5 and TRBJ1-1, the complete variable domain is DARVTQTPRHKVTEMGQEVTMRCQPILGHNTVFWYRQTMMQGLELLAYFRNRAPLDDSGMPKDRFSAEMPDATLATLKIQPSEPRDSAVYFCASGFNRDSKNTEAFFGQGTRLTVV.

The chain carries TRBV15 and TRBJ2-3; the D gene is possibly TRBD2 (6 bases). CDR1 LNHNV and CDR2 YYDKDF come from the germline V gene (reference sequence). This CDR3 region has 16 residues. V gave up 0 bases and J gave up 3 bases, with 13 bases separating them. The CDR3 protein is CATSRDLGLMTDTQYF. The CDR3 nucleotides are TGTGCCACCAGCAGAGATTTGGGACTTATGACAGATACGCAGTATTTT. Supplemented by reference TRBV15 and TRBJ2-3, the full variable domain reads DAMVIQNPRYQVTQFGKPVTLSCSQTLNHNVMYWYQQKSSQAPKLLFHYYDKDFNNEADTPDNFQSRRPNTSFCFLDIRSPGLGDTAMYLCATSRDLGLMTDTQYFGPGTRLTVL.

In this sample, this clonotype turned up a few times. The genes are TRBV7-3 and TRBJ2-1, with no clear D. The V and J ends lost 2 bases and 8 bases respectively, with 10 bases between them. Germline V lookup: CDR1 SGHTA, CDR2 FQGTGA. The CDR3 covers 13 residues. As DNA, the CDR3 is TGTGCCAGCAGCTTAGCCGGCAGATATGAGCAGTTCTTC. Translated: CASSLAGRYEQFF.

A few counts support this clonotype. The chain links TRBV4-1 to TRBJ2-7, with D uncertain. CDR1 is MGHRA and CDR2 is YSYEKL in the germline V gene. Trimming cost V 0 bases and J 2 bases, with 8 bases left between them. The CDR3 runs to 14 residues. CDR3 sequence (DNA): TGCGCCAGCAGCCAAGAGGGCAGAACCTACGAGCAGTACTTC. This codes for CASSQEGRTYEQYF.